The 17 T cell receptor beta chains below all came from one sample that was sequenced in a study of Ad26.COV2.S vaccination and SARS-CoV-2 variants. As to treatment: over 15 received Ad26.COV2.S at low or high dose, single or two shots; 5 received placebo; per-sample allocation not given. Material that was analyzed had been drawn on day 63 after the first vaccine or placebo injection. Here immunoSEQ multiplex PCR was the method, and the copy in TCRdb shows in-frame clones only, minus some. The profile shows about 350,000 clones, 80% to 90% of them singletons. The material was peripheral blood, obtained in a trial of Ad26.COV2.S vaccine versus placebo. These receptors were collected from a person aged 18 to 59 who received the Ad26.COV2.S COVID-19 vaccine or a placebo.

The rearrangement joins TRBV28 to TRBJ2-7; D possibly corresponds to TRBD1 (6 bases). The V end was cut by 3 bases, the J end by 4 bases, with 19 bases between. CDR1 and CDR2 (germline): MDHEN, SYDVKM. CDR3 length: 16 amino acids. The CDR3 DNA reads TGTGCCAGCAGTTTGTCGACCGGGACACCCAATTACGAGCAGTACTTC. Residues: CASSLSTGTPNYEQYF.

This clone was detected only a few times. The V gene is TRBV28, the J gene TRBJ2-7; 10 bases are a match to TRBD2. Trimming took 6 bases from V and 2 from J; bases not matched to a gene: 10. This CDR3 is 16 amino acids long. Germline values: CDR1 MDHEN, CDR2 SYDVKM. This CDR3 reads CASSPSELAGPYEQYF. CDR3 in DNA: TGTGCCAGCAGCCCTTCGGAACTAGCGGGACCCTACGAGCAGTACTTC.

This chain uses TRBV19 with TRBJ1-5; D gene uncertain. Germline V gives CDR1 LNHDA, CDR2 SQIVND (reference sequence). This CDR3 has 14 residues. Between the trimmed V and J ends, which lost 1 base and 1 base, there was a span of 5 bases. The CDR3 nucleotides read TGTGCCAGTAGTATAGGGCGGAGCAATCAGCCCCAGCATTTT. Encoded protein: CASSIGRSNQPQHF.

This clone appeared once. This chain joins TRBV7-7 and TRBJ2-1, with a weak D call TRBD2 (6 bases). The CDR3 contains 15 residues. Trimming left V 1 base short and J 5 bases short, with 12 bases between. Per germline, CDR1 SSHAT and CDR2 FNYEAQ (reference sequence). CDR3 in DNA: TGTGCCAGCAGCTTAGTTGCGGGGCCGAACAATGAGCAGTTCTTC. The encoded protein is CASSLVAGPNNEQFF. The whole variable domain, filled in from reference TRBV7-7 and TRBJ2-1, reads GAGVSQSPRYKVTKRGQDVTLRCDPISSHATLYWYQQALGQGPEFLTYFNYEAQPDKSGLPSDRFSAERPEGSISTLTIQRTEQRDSAMYRCASSLVAGPNNEQFFGPGTRLTVL.

This chain connects TRBV7-9 to TRBJ1-1; a possible D gene is TRBD1 (5 bases). This CDR3 contains 17 residues. Trimming took 1 base from V and 4 from J, leaving 19 bases between them. In germline, CDR1 is SEHNR, CDR2 FQNEAQ (reference sequence). Here the CDR3 reads CASSLVHGARSSTEAFF. The CDR3 nucleotides are TGTGCCAGCAGCTTAGTTCATGGGGCGCGGTCCTCCACTGAAGCTTTCTTT.

This rearrangement joins TRBV19 to TRBJ2-1; 9 bases line up with TRBD2. V shed 2 bases and J 2 bases; nucleotides not matched to a gene: 4. CDR1 is LNHDA and CDR2 is SQIVND in the germline V gene (reference sequence). The CDR3 totals 16 residues. The CDR3 loop is CASSILAGLPYNEQFF. DNA of the CDR3: TGTGCCAGTAGTATACTAGCGGGACTACCCTACAATGAGCAGTTCTTC.

This chain connects TRBV19 to TRBJ1-4, with D uncertain. V shed 5 bases and J shed 4 bases, with 5 bases lying between them. Germline loops: CDR1 LNHDA, CDR2 SQIVND (reference sequence). CDR3 length: 12 residues. The CDR3 DNA reads TGTGCCAGTAGTCGATATAATGAAAAACTGTTTTTT. Residues: CASSRYNEKLFF. Full variable domain (remainder filled in from reference TRBV19 and TRBJ1-4): DGGITQSPKYLFRKEGQNVTLSCEQNLNHDAMYWYRQDPGQGLRLIYYSQIVNDFQKGDIAEGYSVSREKKESFPLTVTSAQKNPTAFYLCASSRYNEKLFFGSGTQLSVL.

The chain links TRBV7-9 to TRBJ1-1; weak D call: TRBD1 (5 bases). Trimming cost V 4 bases and J 0 bases, with 15 bases left between them. Germline CDR1 and CDR2: SEHNR and FQNEAQ (reference sequence). The CDR3 loop spans 16 amino acids. CDR3 region: CASSSRARGVNTEAFF. As DNA, the CDR3 is TGTGCCAGCAGCTCCAGAGCGAGAGGGGTGAACACTGAAGCTTTCTTT.

The rearrangement joins TRBV19 to TRBJ1-5, with D perhaps TRBD1 (6 bases). The germline V gene has CDR1 LNHDA and CDR2 SQIVND (reference sequence). Trimming removed 1 base from V and 7 bases from J, with 14 bases in between. This CDR3 has 15 amino acids. Here the CDR3 DNA reads TGTGCCAGTAGTATAGCGGCAGGGGAAGGGCAGCCCCAGCATTTT. Protein: CASSIAAGEGQPQHF.

On this clone: Other nucleotide sequences in the sample specify the same CDR3. This chain links TRBV4-3 with TRBJ1-2; D gene unclear. The CDR3 has 14 residues. The V end was cut by 0 bases, the J end by 2 bases, with 7 bases between. Germline CDR1 LGHNA, CDR2 YSLEER. The CDR3 nucleotides read TGCGCCAGCAGCCAAGATAGGGCAAACTATGGCTACACCTTC. Protein: CASSQDRANYGYTF.

V gene TRBV28 combines with J gene TRBJ2-3, with a weak D call TRBD2 (6 bases). Trimming took off 1 base at V and 2 bases at J, with 13 bases between the two ends. The length of the CDR3 is 16 residues. CDR1 is MDHEN and CDR2 is SYDVKM in the germline V gene. The CDR3 loop is CASSLFGGGTTDTQYF. CDR3 coding DNA: TGTGCCAGCAGTTTATTTGGGGGAGGTACCACAGATACGCAGTATTTT.

V and J are TRBV6-5 and TRBJ2-2; D may match TRBD1 or TRBD2 (6 bases each). V was pared by 7 bases and J by 1 base, with 10 bases between. CDR1 MNHEY and CDR2 SVGAGI come from the germline V gene. The CDR3 is 14 residues long. In DNA, the CDR3 is TGTGCCAGCACTAAGGGGGGGAACACCGGGGAGCTGTTTTTT. Its protein product is CASTKGGNTGELFF.

The chain uses TRBV19 and TRBJ2-1, with 11 nucleotides matching TRBD2. Germline-derived CDR1 and CDR2 are LNHDA and SQIVND (reference sequence). The CDR3 consists of 20 residues. J gave up 8 bases and V 5 bases, and 23 bases lay outside the gene matches. The CDR3 DNA follows: TGTGCCAGTAGTCCCAGGTGGGGTCGACTAGCGGGATCCGCTGGCGATGAGCAGTTCTTC. The encoded protein is CASSPRWGRLAGSAGDEQFF.

The chain combines TRBV5-1 with TRBJ2-5, with 7 positions matching TRBD1. Germline V gene sequence: CDR1 SGHRS, CDR2 YFSETQ. V dropped 3 bases and J dropped 1; count of bases not matched to a gene: 3. This CDR3 has 14 residues. CDR3 residues: CASSSGTVQETQYF. CDR3 sequence (DNA): TGCGCCAGCAGCTCCGGGACAGTCCAAGAGACCCAGTACTTC.

The chain uses TRBV6-5 and TRBJ1-2, with D unresolved. The CDR3 totals 15 residues. The germline CDR1 and CDR2 sequences are MNHEY and SVGAGI. V lost 6 bases, J lost 8 bases, and 22 bases lay in between. This CDR3 is CASSPGLTRGRGYTF. The DNA for the CDR3 is TGTGCCAGCAGCCCCGGACTCACCCGGGGAAGAGGCTACACCTTC.

The table lists this clone with many counts. The rearrangement links TRBV7-8 to TRBJ1-2; D unclear. The CDR3 runs 17 residues. CDR1 and CDR2 (germline): SGHVS, FQNEAQ. Trimming shortened V by 1 base and J by 0 bases, and 15 bases separated the two germline ends. This CDR3 reads CASSLVLGPDPNYGYTF. CDR3 bases: TGTGCCAGCAGCTTAGTTCTAGGGCCCGACCCTAACTATGGCTACACCTTC.

The chain couples TRBV5-1 to TRBJ1-4; 10 bases fit TRBD1. Germline-derived CDR1 and CDR2 are SGHRS and YFSETQ. The CDR3 has 16 amino acids. The V segment lost 2 bases and the J segment 4 bases; nucleotides outside the gene matches: 5. CDR3: CASSLQGQGDNEKLFF. Here the CDR3 DNA reads TGCGCCAGCAGCTTACAAGGACAGGGGGATAATGAAAAACTGTTTTTT. Full variable domain (missing parts from reference TRBV5-1 and TRBJ1-4): KAGVTQTPRYLIKTRGQQVTLSCSPISGHRSVSWYQQTPGQGLQFLFEYFSETQRNKGNFPGRFSGRQFSNSRSEMNVSTLELGDSALYLCASSLQGQGDNEKLFFGSGTQLSVL.